This T cell receptor (beta chain) was sequenced for a study of shared clonotypes between healthy human individuals (dated by TCRdb to 2020 to 2021). For context, the study as a whole: Three men and two women, aged 18 to 49 years, made up the cohort. Blood TCR repertoires of roughly 5 healthy adults were deeply sequenced to estimate repertoire size and the extent of clonotype sharing between individuals. Different laboratories and diverse techniques were used to prepare libraries and sequence TCR repertoires, to increase sequencing depth and limit assay-specific biases. Per donor, three plates each were used for CD4 naive and CD4 memory, two for CD8 naive, and one for CD8 memory. Leukapheresis yielded between about 0.94 and 9.5 billion PBMCs per donor.

In the case of this clone: This clone's antigen is unknown. Qualities for individual bases were not recorded, and no much larger clone is one base off.

CD8 naive samples were CD45RO-negative cells positively selected for CCR7, giving a CD45RA+CCR7+ population that excluded TemRA cells. The donors were healthy, HIV-negative adults with no recently reported acute infections or vaccinations. Every donor was a Caucasian adult residing in Nashville, Tennessee, USA. Blood was collected by leukapheresis, and PBMCs were isolated by Ficoll-Histopaque density gradient centrifugation and then cryopreserved in liquid nitrogen vapor phase. Analytical flow cytometry was used to check the purity and quantity of every magnetically sorted T cell population. Genomic DNA was isolated from every sorted fraction and measured by UV absorbance on a Nanodrop 2000c. Here is what the overall study found, with its caveats: Compared with non-shared clonotypes, the clonotypes found in all four sorted-subset donors had higher generation probabilities. When several donors were compared, the shared fraction of clonotypes was about 5% for naive CD4, approximately 3.3% for naive CD8, 2.3% for memory CD4, and around 0.37% for memory CD8. Because the study included only a small number of donors, the genetic and exposure-history diversity represented was limited. Estimated clonotype richness was generally larger for naive than for memory subsets. Even with the large sequencing depth, rarefaction of the sorted-subset datasets indicated that sequencing was incomplete. Based on pairwise subsampling, the degree of clonotype sharing among donors was expected to be affected by sequencing depth. Only blood was sampled, and tissue TCR repertoires likely differ from those in blood.

V is trimmed back by 6 bases and J by 0 bases, and the junction contains 6 bases that no gene match accounts for. CDR1 and CDR2, per the germline V gene, are SNHLY and FYNNEI. The CDR3, from cysteine to phenylalanine, totals 16 residues. The DNA shown is the 48-base CDR3, in frame from base 1. TCR CDR3 regions were amplified from genomic DNA by multiplex PCR using the deep immunoSEQ assay. Genomic DNA extracted from each cell subset was distributed evenly over all wells of several immunoSEQ 96-well plates, and each plate served as one replicate. For sorted subsets, 200 to 250 ng of genomic DNA, equivalent to around 31,000 T cell genomes, went into each replicate PCR. Purified libraries were quantified with a Qubit 3.0 fluorometer, sized on a Bioanalyzer 2100, and re-quantified with the KAPA Library Quantification kit. Every immunoSEQ 96-well plate was sequenced on a dedicated single-read 150-cycle Illumina NextSeq 550 flow cell. The published analysis was carried out like this. Because the immunoSEQ output included only junctional sequences and no quality scores, the filtering could not be the same as the filtering used for full-length reads. To assign V/J genes and CDR3, sequences were annotated against IMGT germline references using PyIR, a Python wrapper for IgBLAST v1.9. Any read was removed if the V/J assignment was weak (E-value above 1e-6), the CDR3 was missing, or the read contained stop codons, out-of-frame junctions, or ambiguous translated residues. A V3J clonotype was defined by an identical inferred V gene, J gene, and CDR3 amino acid sequence. Percentage overlap between repertoires was computed as shared unique clonotypes divided by the size of the smaller repertoire. Richness of each repertoire was evaluated using RTK rarefaction, the Chao1 estimator, and Recon v2.1 estimates of unobserved clonotypes. Generation probabilities were computed with OLGA for all TCRbeta clonotypes obtained by the gDNA method from four donors. TCRdb re-hosts the immuneACCESS table, in-frame sequences only. Its copies lack some clones; in the studies checked, an unresolved V gene accounts for under half of them, and the cause for the rest is not known. The V and J calls and clone size are taken from that table; D and trimming were inferred from the DNA. The sample includes 550,000 to 650,000 clones, with about 96% observed a single time. About 0.12% of the sample lies in the top ten.

The receptor was isolated from a woman aged 25 to 39 in good health. The sequence joins TRBV2 to TRBJ2-1, with 9 bases matching TRBD2. Source material: naive CD8+ T cells sorted from blood. The cell subset or site label corresponds to: CD45RA+CCR7+. In nucleotide form, the sequence is TGTGCCAGCAGCCCCCCGGGACTAGCCTCCTACAATGAGCAGTTCTTC. Its coded protein is CASSPPGLASYNEQFF. Extended through the reference TRBV2 and TRBJ2-1 proteins, this CDR3 yields the full variable domain: EPEVTQTPSHQVTQMGQEVILRCVPISNHLYFYWYRQILGQKVEFLVSFYNNEISEKSEIFDDQFSVERPDGSNFTLKIRSTKLEDSAMYFCASSPPGLASYNEQFFGPGTRLTVL.